A selection of T cell receptor beta chains follows, all from one sample in a study of CD8+ T cells in alopecia areata. Assay: immunoSEQ multiplex PCR; the TCRdb copy retains only in-frame clones and omits some. The sample records approximately 160,000 clones, less than 70% being singletons. The sample here was CD4+ T cells sorted from blood, taken at week 24, from a patient treated with tofacitinib. Every receptor here comes from a human donor with alopecia areata. Both conserved end residues are part of each CDR3. Fields, in order: V gene, CDR3 length, D gene, J gene, clone size, CDR3 DNA, CDR3 protein. The D gene is left open where the match is weak. Size values are once, few and many counts, or a class for expanded clones, and some rows have none.

TRBV29-1	13	TRBD1	TRBJ1-4	-	TGCAGCGTTGGCGCAGGGGGGGTTGAAAAACTGTTTTTT	CSVGAGGVEKLFF
TRBV7-9	14	TRBD1	TRBJ1-1	-	TGTGCCAGCAGCCAGGGACAGCAAAACACTGAAGCTTTCTTT	CASSQGQQNTEAFF
TRBV2	14	-	TRBJ1-3	few	TGTGCCAGCAGTGAATGGGACAATGGAAACACCATATATTTT	CASSEWDNGNTIYF
TRBV2	14	TRBD1	TRBJ2-3	-	TGTGCCAGCAGCCCTGACAGGGGTGCAGATACGCAGTATTTT	CASSPDRGADTQYF
TRBV29-1	13	TRBD1	TRBJ1-2	once	TGCAGCGTTGCCCCGACAGGGGACTATGGCTACACCTTC	CSVAPTGDYGYTF
TRBV30	14	TRBD1	TRBJ1-1	-	TGTGCCTGGGACAACAGGGGGCGCGGCACTGAAGCTTTCTTT	CAWDNRGRGTEAFF
TRBV5-1	14	TRBD1	TRBJ1-2	few	TGCGCCAGCAGCTTGGGGACAGGGGTCTATGGCTACACCTTC	CASSLGTGVYGYTF
TRBV19	15	TRBD1	TRBJ2-7	-	TGTGCCAGTAGTGTACAGGGGTCGGGGACCTACGAGCAGTACTTC	CASSVQGSGTYEQYF
TRBV30	14	-	TRBJ1-2	-	TGTGCCTGGAGTGTGTTTGGGACGCTCTATGGCTACACCTTC	CAWSVFGTLYGYTF
TRBV29-1	13	-	TRBJ2-5	few	TGCAGCGTTGAAGTCCGTTTCCAAGAGACCCAGTACTTC	CSVEVRFQETQYF
TRBV6-1	16	-	TRBJ1-2	-	TGTGCCAGCAGTGAAGCCCAGACTCGTCCTAGCTATGGCTACACCTTC	CASSEAQTRPSYGYTF
TRBV6-5	12	-	TRBJ1-1	-	TGTGCCAGCACCCAGGGAGGCACTGAAGCTTTCTTT	CASTQGGTEAFF
TRBV15	13	-	TRBJ2-5	once	TGTGCCACCAGCAGAGATCCCACGGAGACCCAGTACTTC	CATSRDPTETQYF
TRBV29-1	15	-	TRBJ2-3	few	TGCAGCGTTGAAGATCTTCAAAGTACCACAGATACGCAGTATTTT	CSVEDLQSTTDTQYF
TRBV12-5	15	-	TRBJ1-3	-	TGTGCTAGTGGTTTGGGGACACTCTCTGGAAACACCATATATTTT	CASGLGTLSGNTIYF
TRBV19	13	TRBD1	TRBJ1-5	few	TGTGCCAGCGGGACAGGGCCGAATCAGCCCCAGCATTTT	CASGTGPNQPQHF
TRBV30	15	-	TRBJ2-2	many	TGTGCCTGGAGGCTAGAAGGGACGAACACCGGGGAGCTGTTTTTT	CAWRLEGTNTGELFF
TRBV20-1	11	TRBD1	TRBJ2-5	-	TGCAGTGCTAGAGCAGGGGACAGGGGGCACTTC	CSARAGDRGHF
TRBV7-3	14	-	TRBJ2-5	-	TGTGCCAGCAGCAGGGACTCTTACCAAGAGACCCAGTACTTC	CASSRDSYQETQYF
TRBV6-5	11	-	TRBJ1-2	-	TGTGCCAGCAGCCGGGACAACGCCTACACCTTC	CASSRDNAYTF
TRBV9	14	-	TRBJ2-5	-	TGTGCCAGCAGCGTAGGCCGACGACAAGAGACCCAGTACTTC	CASSVGRRQETQYF
TRBV7-7	13	TRBD1	TRBJ2-7	-	TGTGCTAGCAGCCGATTACAGGGGGGCGAGCAGTACTTC	CASSRLQGGEQYF
TRBV30	14	-	TRBJ2-7	-	TGTGCCTGGAGCCCAGGGGGGGATTTGTACGAGCAGTACTTC	CAWSPGGDLYEQYF
TRBV5-4	14	-	TRBJ1-1	-	TGTGCCAGCAGCTCCGTATCCACTTACACTGAAGCTTTCTTT	CASSSVSTYTEAFF
TRBV5-6	12	-	TRBJ1-2	-	TGTGCCAGCAGCTTAGGCGTAGGGGGCTACACCTTC	CASSLGVGGYTF
TRBV12-5	13	-	TRBJ2-5	-	TGTGCTAGTGGGACCGGGACCGGAGAGACCCAGTACTTC	CASGTGTGETQYF
TRBV5-6	13	TRBD1	TRBJ1-1	once	TGTGCCAGCACCGGACAGGGAGACACTGAAGCTTTCTTT	CASTGQGDTEAFF
TRBV10-2	15	TRBD2	TRBJ2-2	once	TGCGCCAGCAGGGAAAGCGGGGGGATCACCGGGGAGCTGTTTTTT	CASRESGGITGELFF
TRBV6-5	13	-	TRBJ2-7	-	TGTGCCAGCAGTTACTCCATCCTCTCCGAGCAGTACTTC	CASSYSILSEQYF
TRBV5-1	16	-	TRBJ1-5	-	TGCGCCAGCAGCTTGGGACCCCTCGGGAGCAATCAGCCCCAGCATTTT	CASSLGPLGSNQPQHF
TRBV4-1	16	TRBD2	TRBJ2-3	-	TGCGCCAGCAGCCAAGTCGGTAGGACTAGCATGCATACGCAGTATTTT	CASSQVGRTSMHTQYF
TRBV4-2	15	-	TRBJ1-1	many	TGTGCCAGCAAGGACAGCAATTACGTATGGACTGAAGCTTTCTTT	CASKDSNYVWTEAFF
TRBV9	11	-	TRBJ2-5	once	TGTGCCAGCAGCGTTCAAGAGACCCAGTACTTC	CASSVQETQYF
TRBV30	15	TRBD2	TRBJ2-1	-	TGTGCCTGTCCGACCGGGACTAGCGGGGTAAATGAGCAGTTCTTC	CACPTGTSGVNEQFF
TRBV29-1	14	TRBD1	TRBJ1-1	once	TGCAGCGTCCCAAAACTTCAGGGGGTCACTGAAGCTTTCTTT	CSVPKLQGVTEAFF
TRBV5-1	14	TRBD1	TRBJ2-5	-	TGCGCCAGCAGCTTGGGGACAGGCCAAGAGACCCAGTACTTC	CASSLGTGQETQYF
TRBV7-9	13	-	TRBJ2-7	few	TGTGCCAGCAGCCGCCTGGGGGGACGCGAGCAGTACTTC	CASSRLGGREQYF
TRBV20-1	11	-	TRBJ2-3	-	TGCAGTGCAGAACAATCCCGAACGCAGTATTTT	CSAEQSRTQYF
TRBV2	14	-	TRBJ1-5	-	TGTGCCAGCAGTGAGGGGGATAGCAATCAGCCCCAGCATTTT	CASSEGDSNQPQHF
TRBV27	12	-	TRBJ1-6	-	TGTGCCAGCAGTTTTGCCCATTCACCCCTCCACTTT	CASSFAHSPLHF
TRBV29-1	11	-	TRBJ1-2	-	TGCAGCGCCGACAAAGTGGATGGCTACACCTTC	CSADKVDGYTF
TRBV2	13	-	TRBJ1-5	-	TGTGCCGGGAGCCTTTATAGCAATCAGCCCCAGCATTTT	CAGSLYSNQPQHF
TRBV30	15	-	TRBJ2-1	-	TGTGCCTGGAGTGCTGAGGCGGGACAGCCCTATTGGAAGTTCTTC	CAWSAEAGQPYWKFF
TRBV7-8	13	-	TRBJ2-5	-	TGTGCCAGCAGCGTCCCGCGGGATAGGACCCAGTACTTC	CASSVPRDRTQYF
TRBV10-3	13	TRBD2	TRBJ2-7	few	TGTGCCATCGACCGGCGGGAGTCCTACGAGCAGTACTTC	CAIDRRESYEQYF